These 6 T cell receptor beta chains were sequenced from one sample in a study of T cells after yellow fever vaccination. MiXCR was run by TCRdb on the 5' RACE reads, yielding one entry per CDR3 protein. This sample carries approximately 510,000 distinct CDR3 sequences, about a fifth of them seen once, and the ten largest clones take around 17%. Source: PBMCs, taken approximately 22 days after the first yellow fever vaccination. These receptors all come from a man younger than 30 who received the YFV17D yellow fever vaccine.

The rearrangement joins TRBV6-6 to TRBJ2-7; D uncertain. V shed 7 bases and J shed 2 bases, with 12 bases lying between them. The CDR3 is 13 residues long. In germline, CDR1 is MNHNY, CDR2 SVGAGI (reference sequence). CDR3 DNA: TGTGCCAGCAAGGACCGCTTCACCTACGAGCAGTACGTC. Translating gives CASKDRFTYEQYV.

This clonotype was detected only a few times. The chain recombines TRBV4-3 with TRBJ2-5; no reliable D call. CDR1 LGHNA and CDR2 YSLEER come from the germline V gene. This CDR3 comprises 13 residues. V shed 4 bases and J shed 4 bases, with 10 bases lying between them. The CDR3 is CASSRLLRETQYF. Here the CDR3 DNA reads TGCGCCAGCAGCCGACTGTTACGAGAGACCCAGTACTTC.

This clonotype has a handful of counts. The rearrangement links TRBV15 to TRBJ2-5; D is tentatively TRBD1 or TRBD2 (6 bases each). CDR1 and CDR2 (germline): LNHNV, YYDKDF (reference sequence). The V and J ends lost 0 bases and 4 bases respectively, with 15 bases between them. This CDR3 contains 16 residues. For the CDR3, the DNA is TGTGCCACCAGCAGAGATCCGAGGGGGGAAGGAGAGACCCAGTACTTC. Protein product: CATSRDPRGEGETQYF.

This clonotype was seen many times. The chain links TRBV6-2 or TRBV6-3 to TRBJ2-1; the D is unclear. The CDR3 is 14 residues long. Trimming pared 5 bases from V and 7 bases from J, leaving 15 bases between. Germline V CDR1 and CDR2: MNHEY, SVGEGT. The CDR3 DNA follows: TGTGCCAGCAGTACAGAAGCTGCAACTAATGAGCAGTTCTTC. It translates to CASSTEAATNEQFF.

This chain connects TRBV19 to TRBJ1-1; D is unclear. The CDR3 runs 13 residues. Germline CDR1 reads LNHDA; CDR2 reads SQIVND (reference sequence). CDR3 in amino acids: CAAAQERNTEAFF. The CDR3 nucleotides read TGTGCAGCGGCCCAGGAACGAAACACTGAAGCTTTCTTT. Using reference TRBV19 and TRBJ1-1 for the parts outside the CDR3, the full variable domain is DGGITQSPKYLFRKEGQNVTLSCEQNLNHDAMYWYRQDPGQGLRLIYYSQIVNDFQKGDIAEGYSVSREKKESFPLTVTSAQKNPTAFYLCAAAQERNTEAFFGQGTRLTVV.

This clonotype was observed a few times. The V call is TRBV7-2, the J call TRBJ1-2; weak D call: TRBD1 (6 bases). V was shortened by 4 bases and J by 7 bases, with 13 bases between the two germline ends. The germline V gene encodes CDR1 SGHTA and CDR2 FQGNSA. CDR3 length: 13 residues. The CDR3 sequence: CASSSTGTSGYTF. The CDR3 coding sequence is TGTGCCAGCAGCTCAACAGGGACGAGTGGCTACACCTTC.